This T cell receptor beta chain was found in a study of cytotoxic CD8 clonotypes in ibrutinib-treated CLL. The wider study: Results showed 25 or so partial and 2 complete responses; following median approximately 69 months, about 15 remained remitted, approximately 12 advanced. Specimens for response were gathered following a median around a year of therapy, spanning 6 to 36.

Study results and caveats: Clonality, elevated at ibrutinib response, dropped back toward baseline at progression.

Between the trimmed V and J ends, which lost 5 bases and 2 bases, there was a span of 16 bases. Germline V gene sequence: CDR1 MNHEY, CDR2 SVGAGI. The CDR3 runs to 15 residues. Turning to this clone: Its antigen is still unknown.

TCRdb's table, derived via immunoSEQ multiplex PCR, lists solely in-frame clones and lacks some. The sample shows 25,000 to 30,000 clones, over 55% of them seen only once. This chain links TRBV6-5 with TRBJ2-7, with D perhaps matching TRBD2 (7 bases). Source: PBMCs, taken after 24 months of ibrutinib treatment. This sequence was found in a human donor with chronic lymphocytic leukemia. The CDR3 protein is CASSPGGQLAYEQYF. The CDR3, as DNA: TGTGCCAGCAGTCCCGGGGGGCAACTGGCCTACGAGCAGTACTTC.